Below are 25 T cell receptor beta chains sequenced from a single sample in a study of glioma-infiltrating T cells after dendritic cell vaccination. Clones were sequenced by immunoSEQ multiplex PCR, and TCRdb holds only the in-frame ones, with some missing. Here the sample spans 85,000 to 95,000 clones, under 90% being singletons. Material: blood, obtained before dendritic cell vaccination. These receptors all stem from a human donor with glioblastoma.

This chain joins TRBV11-2 and TRBJ2-7, with 8 nucleotides matching TRBD1. Germline V gene sequence: CDR1 SGHAT, CDR2 FQNNGV. The CDR3 sequence is 14 residues long. V shed 6 bases, J shed 4 bases, and the junction held 8 bases outside the gene matches. The CDR3 nucleotides are TGTGCCAGCAGTACCGGACAGGGCCCTTACGAGCAGTACTTC. It codes for CASSTGQGPYEQYF. The full variable domain, rest sourced from reference TRBV11-2 and TRBJ2-7, is EAGVAQSPRYKIIEKRQSVAFWCNPISGHATLYWYQQILGQGPKLLIQFQNNGVVDDSQLPKDRFSAERLKGVDSTLKIQPAKLEDSAVYLCASSTGQGPYEQYFGPGTRLTVT.

V is TRBV19 and J is TRBJ2-1; 10 bases align to TRBD1. The junction had 4 bases not matched to a gene; V was cut back by 3 bases and J by 5 bases. This CDR3 has 15 amino acids. The germline V gene has CDR1 LNHDA and CDR2 SQIVND (reference sequence). The CDR3 region has the DNA TGTGCCAGTAGTATTTGGGGACAGGGGAACAATGAGCAGTTCTTC. It encodes CASSIWGQGNNEQFF.

The V call is TRBV27, the J call TRBJ2-7; 7 bases are shared with TRBD2. Germline values: CDR1 MNHEY, CDR2 SMNVEV (reference sequence). V trimming: 7 bases; J trimming: 1 base; junction bases outside the gene matches: 7. This CDR3 comprises 14 residues. The chain's CDR3 is CASTPGGGSYEQYF. The CDR3 bases are TGTGCCAGCACCCCTGGGGGGGGTTCCTACGAGCAGTACTTC.

This clone came up a few times. The chain joins TRBV13 to TRBJ1-3; 7 nucleotides align to TRBD1. The germline CDR1 and CDR2 sequences are PRHDT and FYEKMQ (reference sequence). J was trimmed by 4 bases and V by 7 bases; bases with no gene match: 7. This CDR3 is 14 amino acids long. DNA for the CDR3: TGTGCCAGCAAAAAGGGACAGAGGGGAAACACCATATATTTT. Protein sequence: CASKKGQRGNTIYF.

This chain joins TRBV27 and TRBJ2-7; 9 nucleotides agree with TRBD2. J gave up 9 bases and V 6 bases, and 21 bases lay outside the gene matches. The CDR3 has 17 amino acids. Germline CDR1 and CDR2: MNHEY and SMNVEV (reference sequence). The CDR3 DNA reads TGTGCCAGCAGAATATTAGCGGGAGAGAATCTACCTACGCGGCAGTACTTC. It codes for CASRILAGENLPTRQYF.

This clone has just one count. CDR3: CASSPGTDGYTF. The CDR3 bases are TGTGCCAGCAGCCCCGGGACAGATGGCTACACCTTC. The V gene is TRBV9, the J gene TRBJ1-2, with 7 nucleotides matching TRBD1. The CDR3 has 12 amino acids. Germline V gene data show CDR1 as SGDLS and CDR2 as YYNGEE. Germline trimming cut 4 bases from V and 6 bases from J; bases unmatched to any gene: 3.

The rearrangement uses TRBV5-1 and TRBJ2-1, with 12 bases that match TRBD2. The junction had 6 bases not matched to a gene; V was cut back by 2 bases and J by 9 bases. The germline CDR1 and CDR2 sequences are SGHRS and YFSETQ. CDR3 size: 15 residues. The CDR3 DNA reads TGCGCCAGCAGCTTCCGCGGACTAGCGGGAACTGAGCAGTTCTTC. Its translation is CASSFRGLAGTEQFF.

This sequence joins TRBV7-3 and TRBJ2-3; a weak D match, TRBD2 (6 bases). The CDR3 totals 15 residues. V lost 6 bases to trimming and J lost 3 bases, with 16 bases between them. Germline lookup yields CDR1 SGHTA and CDR2 FQGTGA. Written as DNA, the CDR3 is TGTGCCAGCAGGGTCACCGGGGGAAGTACAGATACGCAGTATTTT. The encoded protein is CASRVTGGSTDTQYF.

V usage is TRBV4-1 and J usage is TRBJ1-5, with D unresolved. CDR1 is MGHRA and CDR2 is YSYEKL in the germline V gene. This CDR3 contains 13 residues. V dropped 0 bases and J dropped 6 bases, with 6 bases sitting between them. The CDR3 region has the DNA TGCGCCAGCAGCCAAGACAGCGGTCAGCCCCAGCATTTT. Translating it yields CASSQDSGQPQHF.

The chain has TRBV29-1 and TRBJ2-7; D is uncertain. The CDR3 is 15 amino acids. Trimming removed 1 base from V and 1 base from J, with 14 bases in between. The germline V gene encodes CDR1 SQVTM and CDR2 ANQGSEA. The CDR3 DNA sequence: TGCAGCGTTGAAGGATCCAGGTTGAATTCCTACGAGCAGTACTTC. The encoded protein is CSVEGSRLNSYEQYF.

The chain combines TRBV9 with TRBJ2-1; no firm D call. CDR1 is SGDLS, CDR2 YYNGEE, per germline. The CDR3 runs 13 residues. V was pared by 1 base and J by 5 bases, with 7 bases between. The CDR3 nucleotides are TGTGCCAGCAGCGTACAGTTGGACAATGAGCAGTTCTTC. It is translated as CASSVQLDNEQFF.

The genes are TRBV5-1 and TRBJ2-7, with TRBD2 as a possible D gene (6 bases). V was clipped by 0 bases and J by 5 bases, with 15 bases between them. The CDR3 covers 15 residues. The V gene's germline CDR1 is SGHRS and CDR2 YFSETQ. The CDR3 region is CASSLAVGGFDEQYF. The CDR3, as DNA: TGCGCCAGCAGCTTGGCAGTGGGAGGTTTTGACGAGCAGTACTTC.

This clone showed up many times. The chain combines TRBV2 with TRBJ1-1, with 8 bases lining up with TRBD1. CDR3 length: 13 amino acids. With 7 bases clipped from V and 3 bases from J, the junction kept 4 bases outside the gene matches. In germline, CDR1 is SNHLY, CDR2 FYNNEI. The CDR3 protein is CASTSTGDTEAFF. The CDR3 region has the DNA TGTGCCAGCACGTCGACAGGGGACACTGAAGCTTTCTTT.

This chain connects TRBV28 to TRBJ1-5, with TRBD1 matching 7 bases. The CDR3 is 13 residues long. The J segment lost 7 bases and the V segment lost 6 bases, leaving 6 bases of the junction unmatched. Per the germline V gene, CDR1 is MDHEN and CDR2 is SYDVKM. The CDR3: CASRQQGEQPQHF. In DNA, the CDR3 is TGTGCCAGCAGACAGCAGGGGGAACAGCCCCAGCATTTT. Based on the CDR3 plus reference TRBV28 and TRBJ1-5, the full variable domain is DVKVTQSSRYLVKRTGEKVFLECVQDMDHENMFWYRQDPGLGLRLIYFSYDVKMKEKGDIPEGYSVSREKKERFSLILESASTNQTSMYLCASRQQGEQPQHFGDGTRLSIL.

The V and J genes are TRBV7-8 and TRBJ1-2, with TRBD1 identical over 7 bases. The CDR3 runs to 13 residues. Trimming at V came to 3 bases and at J to 4 bases, leaving 2 bases not matched to a gene. Germline lookup yields CDR1 SGHVS and CDR2 FQNEAQ. CDR3 protein: CASSLDRSYGYTF. In nucleotides, the CDR3 is TGTGCCAGCAGCTTGGACAGGTCCTATGGCTACACCTTC.

V gene TRBV28 combines with J gene TRBJ2-1; the D is unclear. CDR1 is MDHEN and CDR2 is SYDVKM in the germline V gene. This CDR3 is 12 amino acids long. Trimming left V 8 bases short and J 0 bases short, with 5 bases between. The CDR3 protein is CASYFSYNEQFF. The CDR3 region has the DNA TGTGCCAGCTACTTCTCCTACAATGAGCAGTTCTTC.

The chain couples TRBV9 to TRBJ2-1; maybe TRBD1 (6 bases). Germline V gene data show CDR1 as SGDLS and CDR2 as YYNGEE. The CDR3 is 15 amino acids. V lost 0 bases, J lost 3 bases, and 10 bases lay in between. The DNA of the CDR3 is TGTGCCAGCAGCGTAGGAGGGGGAAGCTACAATGAGCAGTTCTTC. This sequence encodes CASSVGGGSYNEQFF.

The chain employs TRBV6-1 and TRBJ1-3; the match to TRBD1 covers 7 bases. Trimming removed 6 bases from V and 6 bases from J; junction bases left unmatched: 5. The CDR3 loop spans 13 amino acids. Germline assignment: CDR1 MNHNS and CDR2 SASEGT. The CDR3 protein is CASRPGQTNTIYF. CDR3 nucleotide sequence: TGTGCCAGCAGGCCGGGACAGACAAACACCATATATTTT.

J is TRBJ1-1 and V is TRBV7-9, with 8 bases lining up with TRBD1. J lost 5 bases, V lost 5 bases, and 7 bases had no gene match. The germline gives CDR1 SEHNR, CDR2 FQNEAQ (reference sequence). The CDR3 is 14 residues long. The CDR3 protein is CASSRGQGMTEAFF. As DNA, the CDR3 is TGTGCCAGCAGCCGAGGACAGGGTATGACTGAAGCTTTCTTT.

The V and J genes are TRBV10-3 and TRBJ1-5; the match to TRBD1 covers 7 bases. J gave up 3 bases and V 2 bases, and 4 bases lay outside the gene matches. The CDR3 extends over 15 amino acids. Germline values: CDR1 ENHRY, CDR2 SYGVKD. The CDR3 DNA reads TGTGCCATCAGTGAGACGGGACAGTACAATCAGCCCCAGCATTTT. Encoded protein: CAISETGQYNQPQHF.

This clone appeared a single time. The V and J genes are TRBV11-2 and TRBJ2-7, with 14 positions matching TRBD2. Per the germline V gene, CDR1 is SGHAT and CDR2 is FQNNGV. The ends lost 1 base at V and 0 bases at J; junction bases unmatched: 8. The CDR3 runs 19 residues. The CDR3 region has the DNA TGTGCCAGCAGCTTAGTGGCCGGGACTAGCGGGAGTTACTCCTACGAGCAGTACTTC. Its protein is CASSLVAGTSGSYSYEQYF.

This chain links TRBV5-6 with TRBJ1-2, with 8 bases fitting TRBD1. Germline V gene data show CDR1 as SGHDT and CDR2 as YYEEEE. V shed 4 bases and J 4 bases; nucleotides not matched to a gene: 12. The CDR3 consists of 16 residues. The CDR3 sequence: CASSTLGTGTGYGYTF. The CDR3 bases are TGTGCCAGCAGCACCCTCGGGACAGGTACGGGCTATGGCTACACCTTC.

This rearrangement joins TRBV5-1 to TRBJ1-3; D is unresolved. Germline CDR1 and CDR2: SGHRS and YFSETQ. The CDR3 has 14 amino acids. Trimming removed 5 bases at V and 0 bases at J, with 9 bases between. The CDR3 region has the DNA TGCGCCAGCAGACAGATTTACTCTGGAAACACCATATATTTT. It is translated as CASRQIYSGNTIYF.

This chain connects TRBV25-1 to TRBJ2-2; 10 bases map to TRBD2. The CDR3 contains 16 residues. Germline V gives CDR1 MGHDK, CDR2 SYGVNS. Losses at the gene ends were 5 bases for V and 3 bases for J; bases not matched to a gene: 6. The CDR3 DNA reads as TGTGCCAGCAGTACGCTAGCGGGAGACTACACCGGGGAGCTGTTTTTT. This sequence encodes CASSTLAGDYTGELFF. Looking up the rest from reference TRBV25-1 and TRBJ2-2 gives the full variable domain: EADIYQTPRYLVIGTGKKITLECSQTMGHDKMYWYQQDPGMELHLIHYSYGVNSTEKGDLSSESTVSRIRTEHFPLTLESARPSHTSQYLCASSTLAGDYTGELFFGEGSRLTVL.

In its sample, this clone was seen once. The V gene is TRBV14, the J gene TRBJ1-2, with D maybe TRBD1 (5 bases). Trimming removed 1 base at V and 4 bases at J, with 7 bases between. Germline lookup yields CDR1 SGHDN and CDR2 FVKESK. The CDR3 length is 13 residues. The CDR3 reads CASSQGRGYGYTF. In nucleotides, the CDR3 is TGTGCCAGCAGCCAAGGAAGGGGCTATGGCTACACCTTC. Variable domain in full (rest from reference TRBV14 and TRBJ1-2): EAGVTQFPSHSVIEKGQTVTLRCDPISGHDNLYWYRRVMGKEIKFLLHFVKESKQDESGMPNNRFLAERTGGTYSTLKVQPAELEDSGVYFCASSQGRGYGYTFGSGTRLTVV.